This is a list of T cell receptor beta chains from one sample in a study of cytomegalovirus exposure and HLA in healthy donors. Clones were read by immunoSEQ multiplex PCR, and TCRdb kept only the in-frame ones, dropping some. The table shows 110,000 or so clones, with approximately 80% occurring only once. Sequencing used PBMCs. These receptors originate from a woman aged 25 to 39 in good health and CMV-seropositive. CDR3s include the opening cysteine and the closing phenylalanine or tryptophan. D genes are given only for firm matches. Size values are once, few and many counts, or a class for expanded clones, and some rows have none.

>.|TRBV25-1|TRBJ2-3|.|15
TGTGCCAGCAGTGAGTCGTGGCGGGCGAGAGATACGCAGTATTTT
CASSESWRARDTQYF
>.|TRBV11-2|TRBJ2-2|.|14
TGTGCCAGCAGCTTAGATTTGCGGGCCGGGGAGCTGTTTTTT
CASSLDLRAGELFF
>TRBD2|TRBV2|TRBJ2-1|few|16
TGTGCCGGGTCGAGGGCTAGCGGGAGTGGTGTCGATGAGCAGTTCTTC
CAGSRASGSGVDEQFF
>.|TRBV7-9|TRBJ1-5|few|12
TGTGCCAGCAGTTACAGGGATCAGCCCCAGCATTTT
CASSYRDQPQHF
>.|TRBV7-9|TRBJ2-7|few|14
TGTGCCAGCAGCTATTTTGACAGACTCTACGAGCAGTACTTC
CASSYFDRLYEQYF
>TRBD2|TRBV30|TRBJ2-1|.|17
TGTGCCTGGAGTGCCGGACTAGCGGGGAAACTCTACAATGAGCAGTTCTTC
CAWSAGLAGKLYNEQFF
>TRBD1|TRBV5-1|TRBJ1-2|.|17
TGCGCCAGCAGCTTGGACGGACAGGGTTCCGCTTTTTATGGCTACACCTTC
CASSLDGQGSAFYGYTF
>.|TRBV16|TRBJ1-3|.|16
TGTGCCAGCAGCCAATCCCCAGGGCTCTCTGGAAACACCATATATTTT
CASSQSPGLSGNTIYF
>TRBD1|TRBV6-1|TRBJ1-2|.|15
TGTGCCAGCACCCGAGCAGGGGGTTTAAACTATGGCTACACCTTC
CASTRAGGLNYGYTF
>.|TRBV19|TRBJ2-7|.|14
TGTGCCAGTAGTCCCTCGAGCGACGACTACGAGCAGTACTTC
CASSPSSDDYEQYF
>TRBD1|TRBV19|TRBJ1-5|.|17
TGTGCCAGTAGTGTAAGACAGGGCGCCGATAGCAATCAGCCCCAGCATTTT
CASSVRQGADSNQPQHF
>.|TRBV28|TRBJ1-1|.|15
TGTGCCAGCAGTCCCCGACAGGTATTGAACACTGAAGCTTTCTTT
CASSPRQVLNTEAFF
>.|TRBV14|TRBJ1-2|.|18
TGTGCCAGCAGCCAAGATCGGGGGGAGTCCCGAGGGCTTTATGGCTACACCTTC
CASSQDRGESRGLYGYTF
>TRBD2|TRBV18|TRBJ2-1|.|14
TGTGCCAGCTCACCGGGACTAGCGGGCAATGAGCAGTTCTTC
CASSPGLAGNEQFF
>TRBD1|TRBV5-8|TRBJ1-5|once|15
TGTGCCAGCAGCTTAGGGGGACAGGGGTTTAAGCCCCAGCATTTT
CASSLGGQGFKPQHF
>.|TRBV6-5|TRBJ2-2|.|15
TGTGCCAGCAGTTACACTAGGGTTTTAACCGGGGAGCTGTTTTTT
CASSYTRVLTGELFF
>.|TRBV19|TRBJ1-5|.|14
TGTGCCAGTAGTATCCCAGGTAGCAATCAGCCCCAGCATTTT
CASSIPGSNQPQHF
>TRBD2|TRBV10-2|TRBJ2-1|.|18
TGCGCCAGCAGTCCCGGGACTAGCGGGGGGCCCTCCTACAATGAGCAGTTCTTC
CASSPGTSGGPSYNEQFF
>.|TRBV15|TRBJ1-1|.|14
TGTGCCACCAGCAGGGACAATTGGGACACTGAAGCTTTCTTT
CATSRDNWDTEAFF
>TRBD2|TRBV27|TRBJ2-1|.|16
TGTGCCAGCAGTCTCGGAGGCGGGAGCTCCTACAATGAGCAGTTCTTC
CASSLGGGSSYNEQFF
>.|TRBV6-5|TRBJ1-1|.|15
TGTGCCAGCAGTTTAATGGGCAGAGTGAACACTGAAGCTTTCTTT
CASSLMGRVNTEAFF
>.|TRBV6-1|TRBJ1-2|.|13
TGTGCCAGCAGTGTACAGGGCGACTATGGCTACACCTTC
CASSVQGDYGYTF
>TRBD1|TRBV6-1|TRBJ1-1|.|13
TGTGCCAGCAGAAACAGGGGTGAGGCTGAAGCTTTCTTT
CASRNRGEAEAFF
>.|TRBV19|TRBJ1-1|.|13
TGTGCCAGTAGTATTCGGGTAAACACTGAAGCTTTCTTT
CASSIRVNTEAFF
>.|TRBV6-1|TRBJ1-2|.|13
TGTGCCAGCAGCGAGAATACCAACTATGGCTACACCTTC
CASSENTNYGYTF
>TRBD2|TRBV19|TRBJ2-2|.|13
TGTGCCAGTAGCGGGGGGTACACCGGGGAGCTGTTTTTT
CASSGGYTGELFF
>TRBD2|TRBV7-9|TRBJ2-1|once|14
TGTGCCAGCAGGCTAGCGGGAGCCTACAATGAGCAGTTCTTC
CASRLAGAYNEQFF
>TRBD2|TRBV14|TRBJ2-7|once|15
TGTGCCAGCAGCCCACTAGCGGGGGGGTTGAACGAGCAGTACTTC
CASSPLAGGLNEQYF
>.|TRBV5-1|TRBJ1-4|.|16
TGCGCCAGCAGTACCGGGACACTCGCGGGCAGTGAAAAACTGTTTTTT
CASSTGTLAGSEKLFF
>.|TRBV5-6|TRBJ2-7|.|13
TGTGCCAGCAGCGCGACCTGGGGGGTCGAGCAGTACTTC
CASSATWGVEQYF
>.|TRBV7-6|TRBJ1-2|once|13
TGTGCCAGCACCCTAAGTGGGGGCAGTGGCTACACCTTC
CASTLSGGSGYTF
>.|TRBV4-1|TRBJ1-1|.|15
TGCGCCAGCAGCCAAGAAACTTCGCTTCCTATCGAAGCTTTCTTT
CASSQETSLPIEAFF
>TRBD1|TRBV6-6|TRBJ1-2|once|16
TGTGCCAGCAGTTACTCGGCCGGGACAGGGGACTATGGCTACACCTTC
CASSYSAGTGDYGYTF
>.|TRBV5-6|TRBJ2-7|.|13
TGTGCCAGCAACCCCTGGGGCACCTACGAGCAGTACTTC
CASNPWGTYEQYF
>.|TRBV6-4|TRBJ2-1|.|18
TGTGCCAGCAGTGAGGCTCATACCACTAGCATCGGGTTCAATGAGCAGTTCTTC
CASSEAHTTSIGFNEQFF
>.|TRBV27|TRBJ2-2|.|12
TGTGCCAGCAGTTTTCAGTTGGGGGAGCTGTTTTTT
CASSFQLGELFF
>.|TRBV5-1|TRBJ2-7|.|14
TGCGCCAGCAGCTTCGAGTCGGGGACCTACGAGCAGTACTTC
CASSFESGTYEQYF
>TRBD1|TRBV6-1|TRBJ2-1|.|17
TGTGCCAGCAGTGCCTACTCAACCGGGACAGTCTACAATGAGCAGTTCTTC
CASSAYSTGTVYNEQFF
>.|TRBV7-8|TRBJ1-5|once|15
TGTGCCAGCAGCTTAGCAGTAAATAGCAATCAGCCCCAGCACTTT
CASSLAVNSNQPQHF
>TRBD2|TRBV18|TRBJ2-1|.|16
TGTGCCAGCTCATTTTCTAGCGGCCTCTCCTACAATGAGCAGTTCTTC
CASSFSSGLSYNEQFF
>.|TRBV7-9|TRBJ1-5|.|12
TGTTCCAGCAGCCGACTAAATCAGCCCCAGCATTTT
CSSSRLNQPQHF
>.|TRBV19|TRBJ1-1|.|13
TGTGCCAGTAGCCGTTTAGGAGGGCCTGAAGCTTTCTTT
CASSRLGGPEAFF
>.|TRBV5-4|TRBJ1-1|.|14
TGTGCCAGCAGCTTATCTATAGCAAACACTGAAGCTTTCTTT
CASSLSIANTEAFF
>TRBD1|TRBV6-1|TRBJ1-1|.|15
TGTGCCAGCAGTGAAATGGGGCAGGGGGCCACTGAAGCTTTCTTT
CASSEMGQGATEAFF
>TRBD1|TRBV19|TRBJ2-1|.|15
TGTGCCAGTAGTATATCGGGGACAGGCTACAATGAGCAGTTCTTC
CASSISGTGYNEQFF
>TRBD1|TRBV4-1|TRBJ2-7|.|15
TGCGCCAGCAGCCACGCGACAGGGAACTCCTACGAGCAGTACTTC
CASSHATGNSYEQYF
>TRBD2|TRBV5-4|TRBJ2-1|.|17
TGTGCCAGCAGCTTGGCCCTGCCGGCGGGAGCGCACAATGAGCAGTTCTTC
CASSLALPAGAHNEQFF
>.|TRBV30|TRBJ2-7|.|11
TGTGCCTGGAGTTCCCCTTACGAGCAGTACTTC
CAWSSPYEQYF
>TRBD2|TRBV5-1|TRBJ2-1|once|16
TGCGCCAGCAGCATCTTAGCGGGAGGGTCAGGCAATGAGCAGTTCTTC
CASSILAGGSGNEQFF
>TRBD1|TRBV19|TRBJ1-5|.|21
TGTGCCAGTAGATCCCGGATGCCGGGACAGAAGGGGATGACTAGCAATCAGCCCCAGCATTTT
CASRSRMPGQKGMTSNQPQHF
>.|TRBV19|TRBJ2-7|.|14
TGTGCCAGTAGTATTGGGGGGACCCACTACGAGCAGTACTTC
CASSIGGTHYEQYF
>TRBD1|TRBV25-1|TRBJ2-2|.|15
TGTGCCAGCAGTTCCCGACAGGGGGCCACCGGGGAGCTGTTTTTT
CASSSRQGATGELFF
>.|TRBV7-9|TRBJ2-3|.|12
TGTGCCAGCAGCTTACTGGACAGATCCCAGTATTTT
CASSLLDRSQYF
>.|TRBV30|TRBJ1-3|.|11
TGTGCCTGGAGTGTTCAGAACACCATATATTTT
CAWSVQNTIYF
>.|TRBV11-3|TRBJ2-2|.|15
TGTGCCAGCAGCTTAGATCGTACAGGGACCGGGGAGCTGTTTTTT
CASSLDRTGTGELFF